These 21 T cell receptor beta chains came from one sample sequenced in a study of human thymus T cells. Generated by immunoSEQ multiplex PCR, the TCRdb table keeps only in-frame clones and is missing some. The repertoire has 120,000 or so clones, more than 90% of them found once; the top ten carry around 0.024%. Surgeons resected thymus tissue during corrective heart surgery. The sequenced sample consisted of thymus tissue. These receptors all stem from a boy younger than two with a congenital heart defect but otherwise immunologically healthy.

CDR3 bases: TGTGCCAGCAGCTTGTCTAGGAACCACGAGCAGTACTTC. Protein product: CASSLSRNHEQYF. This rearrangement joins TRBV5-6 to TRBJ2-7; unclear D gene. The germline V gene has CDR1 SGHDT and CDR2 YYEEEE. Trimming cost V 1 base and J 5 bases, with 10 bases left between them. CDR3 length: 13 amino acids.

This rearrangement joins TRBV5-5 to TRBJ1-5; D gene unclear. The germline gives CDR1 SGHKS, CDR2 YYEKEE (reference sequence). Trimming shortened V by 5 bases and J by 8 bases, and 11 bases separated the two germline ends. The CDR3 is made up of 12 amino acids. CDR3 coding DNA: TGTGCCAGCAGGAAACCCGGGGAGCCCCAGCATTTT. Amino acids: CASRKPGEPQHF.

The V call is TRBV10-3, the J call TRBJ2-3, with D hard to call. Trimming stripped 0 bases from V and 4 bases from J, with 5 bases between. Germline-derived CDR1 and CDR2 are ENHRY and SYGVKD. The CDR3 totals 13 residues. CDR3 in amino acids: CAISESAADTQYF. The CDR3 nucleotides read TGTGCCATCAGTGAGTCGGCGGCAGATACGCAGTATTTT.

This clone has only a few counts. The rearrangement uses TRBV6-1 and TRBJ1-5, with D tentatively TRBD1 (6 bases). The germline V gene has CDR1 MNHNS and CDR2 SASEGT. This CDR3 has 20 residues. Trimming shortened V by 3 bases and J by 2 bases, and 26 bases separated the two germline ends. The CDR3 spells CASSEVRNGGRRPRNQPQHF. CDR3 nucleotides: TGTGCCAGCAGTGAGGTCCGGAACGGGGGCAGGCGACCCCGCAATCAGCCCCAGCATTTT.

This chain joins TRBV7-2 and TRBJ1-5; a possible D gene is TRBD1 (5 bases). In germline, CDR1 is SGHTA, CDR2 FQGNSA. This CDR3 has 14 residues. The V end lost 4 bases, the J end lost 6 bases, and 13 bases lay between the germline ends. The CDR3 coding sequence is TGTGCCAGCAGCTCACGGCAAGGGACTCAGCCCCAGCATTTT. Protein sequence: CASSSRQGTQPQHF.

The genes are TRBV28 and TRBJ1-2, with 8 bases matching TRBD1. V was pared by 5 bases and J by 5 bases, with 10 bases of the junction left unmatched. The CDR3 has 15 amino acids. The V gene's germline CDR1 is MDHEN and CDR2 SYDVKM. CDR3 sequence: CASSTPARTGYGYTF. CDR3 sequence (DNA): TGTGCCAGCAGTACCCCGGCCAGGACAGGGTATGGCTACACCTTC.

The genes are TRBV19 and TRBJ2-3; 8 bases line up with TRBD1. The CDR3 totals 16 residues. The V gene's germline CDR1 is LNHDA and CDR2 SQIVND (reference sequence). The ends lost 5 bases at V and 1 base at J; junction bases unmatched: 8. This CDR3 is CASSRKDRGRTDTQYF. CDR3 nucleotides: TGTGCCAGTAGTCGGAAAGACAGGGGACGCACAGATACGCAGTATTTT. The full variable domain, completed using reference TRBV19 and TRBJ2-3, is DGGITQSPKYLFRKEGQNVTLSCEQNLNHDAMYWYRQDPGQGLRLIYYSQIVNDFQKGDIAEGYSVSREKKESFPLTVTSAQKNPTAFYLCASSRKDRGRTDTQYFGPGTRLTVL.

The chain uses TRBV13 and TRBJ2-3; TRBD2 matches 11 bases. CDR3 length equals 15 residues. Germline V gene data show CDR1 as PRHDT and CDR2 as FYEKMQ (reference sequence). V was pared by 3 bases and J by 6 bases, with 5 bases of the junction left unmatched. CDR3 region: CASSFSGGAYDTQYF. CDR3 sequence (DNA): TGTGCCAGCAGCTTTAGCGGGGGGGCCTACGATACGCAGTATTTT.

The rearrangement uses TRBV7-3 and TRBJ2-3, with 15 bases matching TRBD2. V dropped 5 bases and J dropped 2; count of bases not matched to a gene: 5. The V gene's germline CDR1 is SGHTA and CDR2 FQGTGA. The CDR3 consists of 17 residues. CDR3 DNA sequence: TGTGCCAGCAGCCAGGGACTAGCGGGGGGATTCACAGATACGCAGTATTTT. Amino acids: CASSQGLAGGFTDTQYF.

CDR3 amino acids: CASSLSPSGEVCYGYTF. The CDR3 DNA follows: TGTGCCAGCAGCTTATCCCCCTCAGGGGAGGTATGCTATGGCTACACCTTC. The J gene is TRBJ1-2, the V gene TRBV5-5, with a tentative D call TRBD1 (6 bases). The V end lost 2 bases, the J end lost 4 bases, and 21 bases lay between the germline ends. Germline CDR1 reads SGHKS; CDR2 reads YYEKEE (reference sequence). This CDR3 has 17 residues.

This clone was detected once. The CDR3 loop reads CATSLRAGQGNFYEQYF. The CDR3 nucleotides read TGTGCCACCAGCCTCCGGGCGGGACAGGGGAACTTCTACGAGCAGTACTTC. This chain links TRBV15 with TRBJ2-7, with TRBD1 identical over 10 bases. Trimming took 5 bases from V and 3 from J; bases not matched to a gene: 13. CDR3 length equals 17 residues. Germline V gene lookup returns CDR1 LNHNV and CDR2 YYDKDF (reference sequence).

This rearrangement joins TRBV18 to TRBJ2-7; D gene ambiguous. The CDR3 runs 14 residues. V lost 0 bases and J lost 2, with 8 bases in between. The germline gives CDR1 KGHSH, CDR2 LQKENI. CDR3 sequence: CASSPPGITYEQYF. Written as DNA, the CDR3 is TGTGCCAGCTCACCACCGGGTATAACCTACGAGCAGTACTTC. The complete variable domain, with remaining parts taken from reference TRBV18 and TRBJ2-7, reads NAGVMQNPRHLVRRRGQEARLRCSPMKGHSHVYWYRQLPEEGLKFMVYLQKENIIDESGMPKERFSAEFPKEGPSILRIQQVVRGDSAAYFCASSPPGITYEQYFGPGTRLTVT.

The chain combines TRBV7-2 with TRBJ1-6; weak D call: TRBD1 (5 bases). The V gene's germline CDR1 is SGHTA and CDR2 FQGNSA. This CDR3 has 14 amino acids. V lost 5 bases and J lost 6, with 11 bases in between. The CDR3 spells CASSPRQTNSPLHF. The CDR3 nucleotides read TGTGCCAGCAGCCCGCGACAGACTAATTCACCCCTCCACTTT.

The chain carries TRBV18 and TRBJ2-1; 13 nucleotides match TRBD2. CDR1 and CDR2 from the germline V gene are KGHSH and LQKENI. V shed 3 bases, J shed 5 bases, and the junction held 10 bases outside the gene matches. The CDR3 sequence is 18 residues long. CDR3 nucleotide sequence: TGTGCCAGCTCACCGAACCCGGGACTAGCGGGGTCGAACAATGAGCAGTTCTTC. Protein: CASSPNPGLAGSNNEQFF.

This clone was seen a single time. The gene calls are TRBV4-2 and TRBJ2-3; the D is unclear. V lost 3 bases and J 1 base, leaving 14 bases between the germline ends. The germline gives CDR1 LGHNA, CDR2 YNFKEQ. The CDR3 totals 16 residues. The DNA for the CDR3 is TGTGCCAGCAGCCATCCCGTGGGCGGTCGCACAGATACGCAGTATTTT. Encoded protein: CASSHPVGGRTDTQYF.

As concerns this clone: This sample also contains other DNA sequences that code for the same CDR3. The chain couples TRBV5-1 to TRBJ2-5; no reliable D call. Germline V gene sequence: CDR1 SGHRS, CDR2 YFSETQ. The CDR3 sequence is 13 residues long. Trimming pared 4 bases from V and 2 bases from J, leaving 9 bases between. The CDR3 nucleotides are TGCGCCAGCAGCCGGACCGGTCAAGAGACCCAGTACTTC. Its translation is CASSRTGQETQYF.

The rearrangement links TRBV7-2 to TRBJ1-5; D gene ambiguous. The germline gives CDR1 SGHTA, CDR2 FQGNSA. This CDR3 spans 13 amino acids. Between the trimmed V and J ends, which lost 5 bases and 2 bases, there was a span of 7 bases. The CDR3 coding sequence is TGTGCCAGCAGCAAAGGTGGCAATCAGCCCCAGCATTTT. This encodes CASSKGGNQPQHF. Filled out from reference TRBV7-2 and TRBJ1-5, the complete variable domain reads GAGVSQSPSNKVTEKGKDVELRCDPISGHTALYWYRQSLGQGLEFLIYFQGNSAPDKSGLPSDRFSAERTGGSVSTLTIQRTQQEDSAVYLCASSKGGNQPQHFGDGTRLSIL.

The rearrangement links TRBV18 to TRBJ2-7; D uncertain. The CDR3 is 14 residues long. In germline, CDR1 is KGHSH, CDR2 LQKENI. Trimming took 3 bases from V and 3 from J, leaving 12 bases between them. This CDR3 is CASSPANPHYEQYF. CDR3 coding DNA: TGTGCCAGCTCACCGGCGAACCCTCACTACGAGCAGTACTTC.

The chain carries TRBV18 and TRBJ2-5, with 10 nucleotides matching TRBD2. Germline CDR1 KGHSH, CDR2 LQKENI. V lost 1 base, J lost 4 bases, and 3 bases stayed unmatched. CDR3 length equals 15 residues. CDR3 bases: TGTGCCAGCTCACCACTGAGACTAGCGGGAGAGACCCAGTACTTC. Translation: CASSPLRLAGETQYF.

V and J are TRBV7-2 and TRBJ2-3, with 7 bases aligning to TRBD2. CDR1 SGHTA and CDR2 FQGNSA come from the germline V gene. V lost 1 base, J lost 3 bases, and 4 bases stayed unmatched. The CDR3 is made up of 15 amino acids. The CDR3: CASSLGRGRTDTQYF. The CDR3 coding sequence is TGTGCCAGCAGCTTAGGGCGGGGGAGAACAGATACGCAGTATTTT. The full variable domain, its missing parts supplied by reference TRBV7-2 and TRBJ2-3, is GAGVSQSPSNKVTEKGKDVELRCDPISGHTALYWYRQSLGQGLEFLIYFQGNSAPDKSGLPSDRFSAERTGGSVSTLTIQRTQQEDSAVYLCASSLGRGRTDTQYFGPGTRLTVL.

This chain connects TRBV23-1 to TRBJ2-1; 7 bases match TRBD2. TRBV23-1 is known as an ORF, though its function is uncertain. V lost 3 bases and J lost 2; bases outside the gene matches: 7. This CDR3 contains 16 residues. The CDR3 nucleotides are TGCGCCAGCAGTCAGCCCCGGGACTACGCCTACAATGAGCAGTTCTTC. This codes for CASSQPRDYAYNEQFF.